Below, 22 T cell receptor beta chains from the same sample are listed, as sequenced in a study of cytomegalovirus exposure and HLA in healthy donors. Sequencing was performed with immunoSEQ multiplex PCR; in TCRdb, only in-frame clones are kept and a portion is missing. The profile covers 200,000 to 250,000 clones, with around 87% appearing a single time and 2% taken by the ten largest. The specimen was PBMCs. These receptors all stem from a woman between 18 and 29 years old in good health and CMV-seropositive.

V is TRBV28 and J is TRBJ2-2, with a weak D call TRBD2 (6 bases). Germline lookup yields CDR1 MDHEN and CDR2 SYDVKM. V shed 5 bases and J shed 4 bases, with 14 bases lying between them. The CDR3 sequence is 15 residues long. Here the CDR3 DNA reads TGTGCCAGCAGTCTCGCCAACGGGGGCACCGGGGAGCTGTTTTTT. Translation: CASSLANGGTGELFF.

The V call is TRBV14, the J call TRBJ2-1; 15 bases are a match to TRBD2. Losses at the gene ends were 2 bases for V and 7 bases for J; bases not matched to a gene: 6. Germline lookup yields CDR1 SGHDN and CDR2 FVKESK. CDR3 length equals 17 residues. The CDR3 DNA reads TGTGCCAGCAGCCAACTGGGACTAGCGGGAGGTCGGAATGAGCAGTTCTTC. This translates into CASSQLGLAGGRNEQFF.

The chain is built from TRBV9 and TRBJ2-6; 11 nucleotides align to TRBD1. V shed 0 bases, J shed 4 bases, and the junction held 9 bases outside the gene matches. Germline V gene sequence: CDR1 SGDLS, CDR2 YYNGEE. The CDR3 loop spans 19 amino acids. The CDR3 protein is CASSVDEWDRGTGANVLTF. CDR3 nucleotide sequence: TGTGCCAGCAGCGTAGACGAATGGGACAGGGGGACGGGGGCCAACGTCCTGACTTTC.

The table lists this clone with many counts. The rearrangement joins TRBV12-5 to TRBJ2-7; 9 bases fit TRBD1. Germline assignment: CDR1 LGHNT and CDR2 FRNRAP. V was clipped by 4 bases and J by 3 bases; unmatched bases: 7. This CDR3 contains 15 residues. This CDR3 is CASGYPGQGHYEQYF. In nucleotides, the CDR3 is TGTGCTAGTGGTTACCCGGGACAGGGCCACTACGAGCAGTACTTC. Full variable domain (outside the CDR3, taken from reference TRBV12-5 and TRBJ2-7): DARVTQTPRHKVTEMGQEVTMRCQPILGHNTVFWYRQTMMQGLELLAYFRNRAPLDDSGMPKDRFSAEMPDATLATLKIQPSEPRDSAVYFCASGYPGQGHYEQYFGPGTRLTVT.

This chain joins TRBV27 and TRBJ2-5, with 10 bases that match TRBD1. J lost 5 bases, V lost 4 bases, and 4 bases had no gene match. Germline V gene data show CDR1 as MNHEY and CDR2 as SMNVEV (reference sequence). This CDR3 has 14 residues. CDR3 amino acids: CASSSTGGVETQYF. The CDR3 bases are TGTGCCAGCAGTTCGACAGGGGGCGTGGAGACCCAGTACTTC.

This rearrangement joins TRBV7-8 to TRBJ1-1; D perhaps matches TRBD1 (5 bases). Per the germline V gene, CDR1 is SGHVS and CDR2 is FQNEAQ. This CDR3 region has 14 residues. Trimming cost V 1 base and J 6 bases, with 12 bases left between them. The CDR3 sequence: CASSLDSGLSEAFF. The CDR3 bases are TGTGCCAGCAGCTTAGATTCAGGGTTGTCTGAAGCTTTCTTT.

The CDR3 spells CASSEDDSIPGNTIYF. The CDR3 bases are TGTGCCAGCAGTGAAGACGACTCCATTCCCGGAAACACCATATATTTT. The genes are TRBV2 and TRBJ1-3; D gene unclear. The CDR3 spans 16 residues. V shed 1 base and J shed 4 bases, with 14 bases lying between them. CDR1 is SNHLY, CDR2 FYNNEI, per germline.

In this sample, this clone turned up once. The J gene is TRBJ2-7, the V gene TRBV27, with 7 bases matching TRBD2. Unmatched junction bases numbered 12, after V lost 5 bases and J lost 5 bases. The CDR3 extends over 15 amino acids. CDR1 and CDR2 (germline): MNHEY, SMNVEV (reference sequence). The DNA for the CDR3 is TGTGCCAGCAGTCCCGGGACTACTCCTACCCACGAGCAGTACTTC. Translating gives CASSPGTTPTHEQYF.

The V call is TRBV2, the J call TRBJ2-7; 9 bases fit TRBD2. Germline lookup yields CDR1 SNHLY and CDR2 FYNNEI. J lost 7 bases, V lost 6 bases, and 13 bases had no gene match. CDR3 length: 15 amino acids. The chain's CDR3 is CASRDKTSGEGEQYF. The CDR3 coding sequence is TGTGCCAGCAGAGATAAGACTAGCGGAGAGGGGGAGCAGTACTTC.

This clone was seen only a few times. The V and J genes are TRBV19 and TRBJ2-2, with D perhaps matching TRBD2 (6 bases). The CDR3 sequence is 15 residues long. The germline gives CDR1 LNHDA, CDR2 SQIVND (reference sequence). Trimming took 1 base from V and 5 from J, leaving 11 bases between them. The CDR3 loop is CASSIGRGGTGELFF. Written as DNA, the CDR3 is TGTGCCAGTAGTATAGGGAGGGGCGGAACCGGGGAGCTGTTTTTT.

The rearrangement links TRBV19 to TRBJ2-1; the match to TRBD2 covers 10 bases. V trimming: 5 bases; J trimming: 7 bases; junction bases outside the gene matches: 11. The CDR3 is 16 amino acids. Germline V gene sequence: CDR1 LNHDA, CDR2 SQIVND (reference sequence). The CDR3 DNA is TGTGCCAGTAGTTTCACTAGCGGGATCTCATGGAATGAGCAGTTCTTC. As protein: CASSFTSGISWNEQFF.

J is TRBJ2-1 and V is TRBV5-6; a possible D gene is TRBD1 (5 bases). V gave up 4 bases and J gave up 10 bases, with 12 bases separating them. The CDR3 runs 12 residues. Germline V gene sequence: CDR1 SGHDT, CDR2 YYEEEE. The CDR3 loop is CASSLGHPEQFF. CDR3 nucleotides: TGTGCCAGCAGCCTAGGACATCCCGAGCAGTTCTTC.

This clone was found once. V and J are TRBV11-3 and TRBJ2-7; 12 nucleotides line up with TRBD1. Germline-derived CDR1 and CDR2 are SGHNT and YENEEA. The trim removed 4 bases at V and 3 bases at J, leaving 7 bases unmatched. This CDR3 has 16 amino acids. The CDR3 reads CASSSGGTGGVYEQYF. As DNA, the CDR3 is TGTGCCAGCAGCTCGGGAGGGACAGGGGGCGTCTACGAGCAGTACTTC.

The rearrangement links TRBV14 to TRBJ1-1; D is ambiguous. This CDR3 has 15 residues. The germline gives CDR1 SGHDN, CDR2 FVKESK. The ends were cut back, 1 base at V and 6 bases at J, with 15 bases in the middle. The CDR3 loop is CASSQALAAQAEAFF. The CDR3 nucleotides are TGTGCCAGCAGCCAAGCCTTGGCGGCCCAAGCTGAAGCTTTCTTT.

The chain joins TRBV10-3 to TRBJ2-1; no clear D gene. Germline V gives CDR1 ENHRY, CDR2 SYGVKD. The CDR3 has 13 amino acids. V dropped 5 bases and J dropped 9 bases, with 14 bases sitting between them. CDR3 sequence reads: CAISRATEPEQFF. As DNA, the CDR3 is TGTGCCATCAGTCGTGCTACTGAACCTGAGCAGTTCTTC.

The V and J genes are TRBV28 and TRBJ1-2; possibly TRBD1 for D (5 bases). The ends were cut back, 7 bases at V and 3 bases at J, with 21 bases in the middle. Germline V gives CDR1 MDHEN, CDR2 SYDVKM. The CDR3 extends over 16 amino acids. In DNA form, the CDR3 reads TGTGCCAGCACCGCGGGTGGTATATCGGGGGACTATGGCTACACCTTC. Amino acids: CASTAGGISGDYGYTF.

This sequence joins TRBV7-9 and TRBJ2-7; 11 nucleotides line up with TRBD2. This CDR3 is built from 15 residues. Germline lookup yields CDR1 SEHNR and CDR2 FQNEAQ (reference sequence). With 4 bases clipped from V and 2 bases from J, the junction kept 4 bases outside the gene matches. The CDR3 DNA is TGTGCCAGCAGCTCGGGACTAGCGGCCCCCTACGAGCAGTACTTC. It encodes CASSSGLAAPYEQYF.

This chain connects TRBV28 to TRBJ1-1, with D perhaps TRBD1 (5 bases). The CDR3 extends over 15 amino acids. Trimming cost V 5 bases and J 3 bases, with 16 bases left between them. Looked up from germline, CDR1 is MDHEN and CDR2 is SYDVKM. The CDR3 DNA reads as TGTGCCAGCAGTCCCAGATGGGGGGATGACACTGAAGCTTTCTTT. The encoded protein is CASSPRWGDDTEAFF.

The chain uses TRBV27 and TRBJ1-2; the D is unclear. The CDR3 totals 13 residues. Trimming removed 8 bases from V and 7 bases from J, with 17 bases in between. Germline assignment: CDR1 MNHEY and CDR2 SMNVEV (reference sequence). CDR3 protein: CASREINRGGYTF. The CDR3 bases are TGTGCCAGCCGGGAGATAAATAGAGGTGGCTACACCTTC.

The chain has TRBV7-3 and TRBJ2-3; TRBD2 agrees at 8 bases. The CDR3 sequence is 14 residues long. Trimming took 4 bases from V and 0 from J; bases not matched to a gene: 0. Germline values: CDR1 SGHTA, CDR2 FQGTGA. CDR3 sequence reads: CASSSSGSTDTQYF. CDR3 nucleotides: TGTGCCAGCAGCTCTAGCGGGAGCACAGATACGCAGTATTTT.

The chain carries TRBV27 and TRBJ1-2; 8 positions agree with TRBD1. The length of the CDR3 is 15 residues. J was trimmed by 2 bases and V by 5 bases; bases with no gene match: 7. Germline-derived CDR1 and CDR2 are MNHEY and SMNVEV (reference sequence). As DNA, the CDR3 is TGTGCCAGCAGTCCAGGACAGGGTTTGAACTATGGCTACACCTTC. Its protein is CASSPGQGLNYGYTF.

The chain carries TRBV4-1 and TRBJ1-2; tentative D call: TRBD1 (6 bases). Looked up from germline, CDR1 is MGHRA and CDR2 is YSYEKL. The CDR3 contains 13 residues. V shed 2 bases and J shed 7 bases, with 11 bases lying between them. The CDR3: CASSQKQGSGYTF. The CDR3 nucleotides read TGCGCCAGCAGCCAAAAACAGGGTTCTGGCTACACCTTC.